This T cell receptor beta chain was observed in a study of cytomegalovirus exposure and HLA in healthy donors. Primers included in the PCR were 60 Vbeta and 13 Jbeta primers. Profiled with immunoSEQ multiplex PCR; TCRdb holds only in-frame clones, not every one. Here the sample spans about 94,000 clones, over 70% being singletons. This clone has just a few counts. The CDR3 has 12 residues. Germline CDR1 reads SGDLS; CDR2 reads YYNGEE. V lost 5 bases and J 1 base, leaving 6 bases between the germline ends. The sequencing input was PBMCs. The TCR was taken from a man aged 25-45 years in good health and CMV-seropositive. The rearrangement joins TRBV9 to TRBJ1-2, with a tentative D call TRBD1 (5 bases). The CDR3 nucleotides are TGTGCCAGCAGGGGACTTAACTATGGCTACACCTTC. Translating gives CASRGLNYGYTF.